A single T cell receptor (beta chain) is shown here with its context. Its antigen is not identified. The data were taken from a study of T-cell memory formation after mild COVID-19. About the study: Clustering of TCRs was largely donor specific. General study points: SARS-CoV-2 specificity was not confirmed for second-wave clones peaking on day 37. That cross-reactive memory joined was suggested by some responding clones appearing in pre-infection memory. CD4+ contracting clones lay mainly in CM and EM, CD8+ ones in EMRA.

TCRdb recomputed calls from the 5' RACE reads with MiXCR, one row per CDR3 protein. The data contain some 300,000 distinct CDR3 sequences, 20% to 25% of them singletons. V was trimmed by 5 bases and J by 2 bases, leaving 10 bases between them. Germline assignment: CDR1 MGHRA and CDR2 YSYEKL. The CDR3 consists of 13 residues. The chain has TRBV4-1 and TRBJ2-7; D not certain. The sequenced material came from PBMCs or a T cell subset sorted from them (not recorded which). This TCR derives from a man younger than 30 who had mild COVID-19 (a few samples of this study predate the infection). Cell type and time point are not known. CDR3 in amino acids: CASSGKLTYEQYF. DNA of the CDR3: TGCGCCAGCAGCGGAAAATTAACCTACGAGCAGTACTTC.